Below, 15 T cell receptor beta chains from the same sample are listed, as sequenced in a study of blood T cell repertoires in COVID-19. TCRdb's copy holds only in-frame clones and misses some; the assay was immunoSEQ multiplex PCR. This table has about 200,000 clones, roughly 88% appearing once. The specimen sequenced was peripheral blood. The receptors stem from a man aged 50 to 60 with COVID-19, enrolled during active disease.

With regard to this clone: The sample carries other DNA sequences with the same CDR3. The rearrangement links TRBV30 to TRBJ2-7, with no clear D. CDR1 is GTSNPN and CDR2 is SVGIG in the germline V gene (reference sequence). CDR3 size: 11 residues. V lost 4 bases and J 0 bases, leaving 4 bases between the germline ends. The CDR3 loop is CAWTSSYEQYF. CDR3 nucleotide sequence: TGTGCCTGGACGAGCTCCTACGAGCAGTACTTC.

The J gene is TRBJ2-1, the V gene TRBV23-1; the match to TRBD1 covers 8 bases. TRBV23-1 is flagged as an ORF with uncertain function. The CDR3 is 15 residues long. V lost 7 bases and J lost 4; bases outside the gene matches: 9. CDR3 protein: CASKTGESWYNEQFF. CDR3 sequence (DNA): TGCGCCAGCAAGACAGGGGAGTCCTGGTACAATGAGCAGTTCTTC.

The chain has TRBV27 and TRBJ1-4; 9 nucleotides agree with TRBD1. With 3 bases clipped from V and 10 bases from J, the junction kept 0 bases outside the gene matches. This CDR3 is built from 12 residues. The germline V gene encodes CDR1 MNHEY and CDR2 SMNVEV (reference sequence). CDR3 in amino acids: CASSLDRGKLFF. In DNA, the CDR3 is TGTGCCAGCAGTTTGGACAGGGGAAAACTGTTTTTT.

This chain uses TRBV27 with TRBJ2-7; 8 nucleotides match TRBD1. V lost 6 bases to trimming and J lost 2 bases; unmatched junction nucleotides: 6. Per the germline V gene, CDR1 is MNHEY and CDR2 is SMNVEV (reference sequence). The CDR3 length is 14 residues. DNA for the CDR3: TGTGCCAGCAGGACCGGGACAGGAGCCTACGAGCAGTACTTC. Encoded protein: CASRTGTGAYEQYF.

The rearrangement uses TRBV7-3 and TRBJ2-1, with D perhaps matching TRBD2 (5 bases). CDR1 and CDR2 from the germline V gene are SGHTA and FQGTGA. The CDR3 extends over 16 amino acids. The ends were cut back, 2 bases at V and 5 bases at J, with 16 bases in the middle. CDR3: CASSLDLDSRHNEQFF. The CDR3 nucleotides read TGTGCCAGCAGCTTAGATCTGGACTCTCGCCACAATGAGCAGTTCTTC.

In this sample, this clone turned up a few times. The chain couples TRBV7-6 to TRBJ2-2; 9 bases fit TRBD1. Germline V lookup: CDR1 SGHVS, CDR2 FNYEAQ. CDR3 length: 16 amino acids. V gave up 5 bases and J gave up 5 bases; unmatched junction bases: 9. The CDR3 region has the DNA TGTGCCAGCAGCGCCTGGACAGGGGAGGGTACCGGGGAGCTGTTTTTT. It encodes CASSAWTGEGTGELFF.

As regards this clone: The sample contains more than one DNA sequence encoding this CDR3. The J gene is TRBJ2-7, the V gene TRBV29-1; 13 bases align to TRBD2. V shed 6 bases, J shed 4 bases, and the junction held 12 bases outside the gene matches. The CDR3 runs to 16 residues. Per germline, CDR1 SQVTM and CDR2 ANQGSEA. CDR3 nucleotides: TGCAGCGTCTATAATCCCGGACTAGCGGGAGCTTACGAGCAGTACTTC. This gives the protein CSVYNPGLAGAYEQYF.

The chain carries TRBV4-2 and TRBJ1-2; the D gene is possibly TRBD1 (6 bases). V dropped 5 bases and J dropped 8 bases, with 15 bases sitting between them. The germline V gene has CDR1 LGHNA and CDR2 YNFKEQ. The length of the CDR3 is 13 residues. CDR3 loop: CASSEAGGAGYTF. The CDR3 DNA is TGTGCCAGCAGCGAAGCGGGGGGCGCGGGCTACACCTTC.

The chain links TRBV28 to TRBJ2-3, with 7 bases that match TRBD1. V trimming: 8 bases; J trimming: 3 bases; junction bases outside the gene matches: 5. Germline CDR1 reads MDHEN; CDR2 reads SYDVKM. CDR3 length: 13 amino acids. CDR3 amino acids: CASSRGRTDTQYF. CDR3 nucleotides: TGTGCCAGCTCGAGGGGGCGGACAGATACGCAGTATTTT.

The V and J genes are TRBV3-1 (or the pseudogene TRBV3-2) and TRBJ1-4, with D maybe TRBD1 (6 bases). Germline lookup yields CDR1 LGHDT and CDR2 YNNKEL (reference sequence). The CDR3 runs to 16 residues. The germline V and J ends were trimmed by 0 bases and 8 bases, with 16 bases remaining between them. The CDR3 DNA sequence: TGTGCCAGCAGCCAAGAATTGGGACATGTAGGAGAAAAACTGTTTTTT. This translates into CASSQELGHVGEKLFF.

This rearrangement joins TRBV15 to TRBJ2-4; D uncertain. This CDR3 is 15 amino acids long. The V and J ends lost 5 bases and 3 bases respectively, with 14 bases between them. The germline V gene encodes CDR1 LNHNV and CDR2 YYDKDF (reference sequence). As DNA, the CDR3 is TGTGCCACCAGCCTCACCCCGGCGGACAAAAACATTCAGTACTTC. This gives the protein CATSLTPADKNIQYF. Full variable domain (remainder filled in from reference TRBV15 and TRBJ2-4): DAMVIQNPRYQVTQFGKPVTLSCSQTLNHNVMYWYQQKSSQAPKLLFHYYDKDFNNEADTPDNFQSRRPNTSFCFLDIRSPGLGDTAMYLCATSLTPADKNIQYFGAGTRLSVL.

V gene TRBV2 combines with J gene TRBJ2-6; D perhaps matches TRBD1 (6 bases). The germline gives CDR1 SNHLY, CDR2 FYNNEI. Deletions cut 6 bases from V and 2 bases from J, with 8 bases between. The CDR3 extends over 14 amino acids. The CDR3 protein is CASSSGAGANVLTF. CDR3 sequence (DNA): TGTGCCAGCAGCTCAGGGGCTGGGGCCAACGTCCTGACTTTC.

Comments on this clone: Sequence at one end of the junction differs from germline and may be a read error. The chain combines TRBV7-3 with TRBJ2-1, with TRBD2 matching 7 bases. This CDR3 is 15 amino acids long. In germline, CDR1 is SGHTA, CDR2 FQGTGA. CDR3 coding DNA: TGTGCCAGCAGCCTAACCCGGGACTATACGAATGAGCAGTTCTTC. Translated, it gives CASSLTRDYTNEQFF.

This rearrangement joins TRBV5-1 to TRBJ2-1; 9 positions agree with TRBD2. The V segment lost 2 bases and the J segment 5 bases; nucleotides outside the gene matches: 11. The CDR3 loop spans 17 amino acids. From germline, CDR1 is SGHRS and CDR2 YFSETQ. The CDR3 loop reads CASSFAPGASGNNEQFF. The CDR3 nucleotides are TGCGCCAGCAGCTTTGCCCCGGGGGCTAGCGGGAACAATGAGCAGTTCTTC.

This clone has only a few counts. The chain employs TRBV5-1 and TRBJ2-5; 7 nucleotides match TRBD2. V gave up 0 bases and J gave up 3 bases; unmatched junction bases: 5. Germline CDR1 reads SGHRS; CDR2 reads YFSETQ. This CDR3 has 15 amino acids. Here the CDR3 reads CASSLAGRGKETQYF. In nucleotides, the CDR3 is TGCGCCAGCAGCTTGGCCGGGCGGGGGAAAGAGACCCAGTACTTC.